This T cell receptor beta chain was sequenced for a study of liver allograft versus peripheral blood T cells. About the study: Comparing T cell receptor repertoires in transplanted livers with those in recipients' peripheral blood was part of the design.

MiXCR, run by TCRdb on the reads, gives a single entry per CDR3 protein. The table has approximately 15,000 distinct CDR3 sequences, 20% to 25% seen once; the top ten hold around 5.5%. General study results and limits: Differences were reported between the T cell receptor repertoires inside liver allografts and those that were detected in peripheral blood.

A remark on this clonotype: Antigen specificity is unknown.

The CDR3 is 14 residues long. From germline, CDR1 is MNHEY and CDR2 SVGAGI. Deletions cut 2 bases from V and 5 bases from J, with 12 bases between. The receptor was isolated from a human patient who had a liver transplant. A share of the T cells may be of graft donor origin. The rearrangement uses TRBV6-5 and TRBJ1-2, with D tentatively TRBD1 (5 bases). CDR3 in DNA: TGTGCCAGCAGTTACAACTTCGGGGGGTATGGCTACACCTTC. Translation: CASSYNFGGYGYTF.